Listed here are 23 T cell receptor beta chains from one sample, sequenced in a study of vaccination and CD4 T cells after COVID-19. Sample treatment: roughly ten-day PBMC culture with coronavirus spike peptide pools or control peptides (ViraFEST assay). Their antigens remain unidentified. Cultured CD4+ T-cell DNA underwent Oncomine TCR Beta short-read sequencing. Via MiXCR, TCRdb re-called the PCR reads, giving one row per CDR3 protein. The repertoire consists of 20,000 or so distinct CDR3 sequences, with 45% to 70% occurring once and the leading ten covering around 7.5%. The specimen was CD4+ T cells from blood, cultured in vitro. These receptors were taken from a human donor who had recovered from COVID-19.

V and J are TRBV11-3 and TRBJ1-2; D gene uncertain. This CDR3 has 13 amino acids. Trimming cost V 2 bases and J 8 bases, with 12 bases left between them. Germline loops: CDR1 SGHNT, CDR2 YENEEA. The CDR3 reads CASSLSGERGYTF. DNA of the CDR3: TGTGCCAGCAGCTTATCCGGGGAGAGGGGCTACACCTTC.

The chain has TRBV7-9 and TRBJ1-4; no definite D call. The CDR3 consists of 14 residues. CDR1 is SEHNR, CDR2 FQNEAQ, per germline (reference sequence). V was shortened by 3 bases and J by 3 bases, with 8 bases between the two germline ends. Here the CDR3 reads CASSLTGANEKLFF. CDR3 DNA sequence: TGTGCCAGCAGCTTGACGGGAGCTAATGAAAAACTGTTTTTT.

This clonotype has only a few counts. The genes are TRBV11-3 and TRBJ1-6; D is undetermined. Trimming left V 2 bases short and J 8 bases short, with 7 bases between. The CDR3 totals 13 residues. Germline CDR1 is SGHNT and CDR2 is YENEEA. CDR3 amino acids: CASSLNSYSPLHF. CDR3 DNA sequence: TGTGCCAGCAGCTTAAACAGCTATTCACCCCTCCACTTT.

This chain joins TRBV10-3 and TRBJ1-1, with TRBD1 matching 8 bases. With V trimmed by 10 bases and J by 4 bases, 14 bases remained unmatched. The CDR3 is made up of 15 amino acids. Germline values: CDR1 ENHRY, CDR2 SYGVKD. The chain's CDR3 is CATTKQGEGSTEAFF. The CDR3 DNA sequence: TGTGCCACCACTAAACAGGGGGAAGGGAGCACTGAAGCTTTCTTT.

With regard to this clonotype: The junction does not match germline at one end; this may be a read error. The J gene is TRBJ1-1, the V gene TRBV7-9; D is uncertain. The CDR3 loop spans 12 amino acids. The germline V gene encodes CDR1 SEHNR and CDR2 FQNEAQ (reference sequence). CDR3 sequence reads: CASSLEGLGAFF. Written as DNA, the CDR3 is TGCGCCAGCAGCTTGGAGGGATTGGGGGCTTTCTTT. Full variable domain (missing parts from reference TRBV7-9 and TRBJ1-1): DTGVSQNPRHKITKRGQNVTFRCDPISEHNRLYWYRQTLGQGPEFLTYFQNEAQLEKSRLLSDRFSAERPKGSFSTLEIQRTEQGDSAMYLCASSLEGLGAFFGQGTRLTVV.

V usage is TRBV10-1 and J usage is TRBJ2-2; a weak D match, TRBD2 (6 bases). This CDR3 has 13 residues. With 3 bases removed from V and 6 bases from J, the gap between germline ends came to 8 bases. Germline CDR1 WNHNN, CDR2 SYGVQD (reference sequence). The CDR3 DNA reads TGCGCCAGCAGTGATCCTAGCGCCGGGGAGCTGTTTTTT. It specifies CASSDPSAGELFF.

This chain links TRBV20-1 with TRBJ2-4, with a tentative D call TRBD2 (6 bases). Trimming removed 7 bases from V and 1 base from J, with 14 bases in between. Germline-derived CDR1 and CDR2 are DFQATT and SNEGSKA (reference sequence). This CDR3 has 14 residues. CDR3 in DNA: TGCAGTGGAAGAAGTGGGAGGGCCAAAAACATTCAGTACTTC. Encoded protein: CSGRSGRAKNIQYF.

The chain joins TRBV5-1 to TRBJ2-1; 8 bases line up with TRBD2. Per the germline V gene, CDR1 is SGHRS and CDR2 is YFSETQ. CDR3 length: 18 amino acids. V lost 1 base, J lost 0 bases, and 9 bases stayed unmatched. The CDR3, as DNA: TGCGCCAGCAGCTTGATTAGCGGGACCCGGAGCTCCTACAATGAGCAGTTCTTC. Protein product: CASSLISGTRSSYNEQFF.

This chain links TRBV27 with TRBJ2-7, with a tentative D call TRBD2 (5 bases). The CDR3 covers 11 residues. Per the germline V gene, CDR1 is MNHEY and CDR2 is SMNVEV (reference sequence). The V end lost 6 bases, the J end lost 3 bases, and 6 bases lay between the germline ends. The CDR3 DNA is TGTGCCAGCAGGGGAGTCTACGAGCAGTACTTC. Amino acids: CASRGVYEQYF.

This chain links TRBV28 with TRBJ2-3; D may be TRBD2 (6 bases). Germline V gene lookup returns CDR1 MDHEN and CDR2 SYDVKM. The CDR3 length is 14 residues. V was shortened by 7 bases and J by 2 bases, with 13 bases between the two germline ends. For the CDR3, the DNA is TGTGCCAGCAATCGGGCGGGGCACACAGATACGCAGTATTTT. Its translation is CASNRAGHTDTQYF.

The CDR3: CASSSKGARGNQPQHF. Here the CDR3 DNA reads TGTGCCAGTAGTAGCAAGGGGGCTCGGGGCAATCAGCCCCAGCATTTT. The J gene is TRBJ1-5, the V gene TRBV19; 7 bases match TRBD1. The CDR3 loop spans 16 amino acids. The V and J ends lost 4 bases and 2 bases, in that order; junction bases with no gene match: 8. The V gene's germline CDR1 is LNHDA and CDR2 SQIVND (reference sequence).

Only a few counts were recorded for this clonotype. The gene calls are TRBV10-3 and TRBJ2-5; the D gene is possibly TRBD2 (5 bases). CDR3 size: 15 residues. V lost 1 base and J 2 bases, leaving 11 bases between the germline ends. CDR1 and CDR2 (germline): ENHRY, SYGVKD. The CDR3 sequence is CAISEFRGEQETQYF. CDR3 bases: TGTGCCATCAGTGAGTTTCGGGGAGAACAAGAGACCCAGTACTTC.

The V call is TRBV7-2, the J call TRBJ2-7, with a tentative D call TRBD2 (6 bases). Germline V gene sequence: CDR1 SGHTA, CDR2 FQGNSA. Trimming pared 4 bases from V and 3 bases from J, leaving 16 bases between. This CDR3 has 15 residues. CDR3 region: CASSSGPGLIYEQYF. The DNA of the CDR3 is TGTGCCAGCAGCTCAGGTCCGGGACTTATCTACGAGCAGTACTTC. Drawing the rest from reference TRBV7-2 and TRBJ2-7, the complete variable domain is GAGVSQSPSNKVTEKGKDVELRCDPISGHTALYWYRQSLGQGLEFLIYFQGNSAPDKSGLPSDRFSAERTGGSVSTLTIQRTQQEDSAVYLCASSSGPGLIYEQYFGPGTRLTVT.

This clonotype was seen only once. The V and J genes are TRBV7-2 and TRBJ2-2; tentative D call: TRBD1 (6 bases). CDR3 length: 14 amino acids. Germline assignment: CDR1 SGHTA and CDR2 FQGNSA. V lost 5 bases, J lost 3 bases, and 10 bases lay in between. The CDR3 protein is CASSPRQDTGELFF. The CDR3 nucleotides are TGTGCCAGCAGCCCTAGACAGGACACCGGGGAGCTGTTTTTT.

This chain links TRBV20-1 with TRBJ2-1, with TRBD2 identical over 8 bases. The CDR3 contains 16 residues. V was clipped by 2 bases and J by 7 bases; unmatched bases: 13. CDR1 and CDR2 (germline): DFQATT, SNEGSKA (reference sequence). The CDR3 bases are TGCAGTGCTAGACCCGCCATAGCGGGAATAAAGAATGAGCAGTTCTTC. Protein product: CSARPAIAGIKNEQFF.

The genes are TRBV12-3 or TRBV12-4 and TRBJ2-7; 14 bases are shared with TRBD2. The CDR3 is 14 amino acids. V lost 6 bases, J lost 13 bases, and 11 bases stayed unmatched. In DNA, the CDR3 is TGTGCCAGCAGGCCCACCGGGACTAGCGGGAGTAAATACTTC. It encodes CASRPTGTSGSKYF.

The V call is TRBV7-2, the J call TRBJ1-2; D is ambiguous. The germline CDR1 and CDR2 sequences are SGHTA and FQGNSA. V lost 3 bases, J lost 7 bases, and 6 bases lay in between. The CDR3 length is 11 residues. DNA of the CDR3: TGTGCCAGCAGCTTTCTTCTTGGCTACACCTTC. Amino acid sequence: CASSFLLGYTF.

The chain links TRBV24-1 to TRBJ2-1, with 11 positions matching TRBD2. J was trimmed by 10 bases and V by 1 base; bases with no gene match: 5. The CDR3 runs 15 residues. CDR1 and CDR2 (germline): KGHDR, SFDVKD. The CDR3 coding sequence is TGTGCCACCAGTGATTTCGCTAGCGGGAGGATGGAGCAGTTCTTC. Its protein product is CATSDFASGRMEQFF.

This clonotype was seen a handful of times. This chain links TRBV19 with TRBJ1-2; TRBD1 might be the D (5 bases). CDR1 and CDR2 (germline): LNHDA, SQIVND (reference sequence). Trimming removed 7 bases from V and 5 bases from J, with 11 bases in between. The CDR3 spans 12 residues. CDR3 nucleotides: TGTGCCAGTACAGGAGGGGCTTATGGCTACACCTTC. Residues: CASTGGAYGYTF.

Notes on this clonotype: The missing conserved phenylalanine or tryptophan at the end of this CDR3 makes a read error likely. J is TRBJ2-5 and V is TRBV11-2; D may be TRBD1 (8 bases). The CDR3 is 15 amino acids. Per germline, CDR1 SGHAT and CDR2 FQNNGV. V lost 5 bases, J lost 5 bases, and 18 bases lay in between. The CDR3 sequence: CASSKRQGREETQYL. CDR3 DNA sequence: TGTGCCAGCAGCAAACGACAGGGGAGGGAGGAGACCCAGTACCTC.

The V gene is TRBV6-2 or TRBV6-3, the J gene TRBJ1-1, with D perhaps matching TRBD1 (5 bases). Germline loops: CDR1 MNHEY, CDR2 SVGEGT. Trimming took 1 base from V and 4 from J, leaving 7 bases between them. The CDR3 sequence is 13 residues long. As DNA, the CDR3 is TGTGCCAGCAGTTACTTGGGGCGCACTGAAGCTTTCTTT. Encoded protein: CASSYLGRTEAFF.

This chain joins TRBV20-1 and TRBJ1-2; 7 bases align to TRBD1. Trimming at V came to 5 bases and at J to 1 base, leaving 4 bases not matched to a gene. The CDR3 has 13 amino acids. Germline V gene sequence: CDR1 DFQATT, CDR2 SNEGSKA (reference sequence). CDR3 coding DNA: TGCAGTGCTGTCAGGGGGAATAACTATGGCTACACCTTC. It translates to CSAVRGNNYGYTF.

CDR3 bases: TGTGCCAGCAGCCTTGTCGGACAGCCGAATCAGCCCCAGCATTTT. This codes for CASSLVGQPNQPQHF. The chain employs TRBV14 and TRBJ1-5, with D perhaps matching TRBD1 (6 bases). Trimming removed 4 bases from V and 4 bases from J, with 14 bases in between. Germline lookup yields CDR1 SGHDN and CDR2 FVKESK. The CDR3 consists of 15 residues.